Following are 29 T cell receptor beta chains from one sample sequenced in a study of blood T cell repertoires in COVID-19. Profiled with immunoSEQ multiplex PCR; TCRdb holds only in-frame clones, not every one. The sample carries 250,000 or so clones, approximately 90% recorded once. The sample comprised PBMCs or T cells enriched from blood (not recorded which). The receptors come from a man between 40 and 49 years old who had been exposed to COVID-19.

The CDR3 reads CASSQDRDQTQYF. CDR3 in DNA: TGTGCCAGCAGCCAGGACAGGGATCAGACCCAGTACTTC. This rearrangement joins TRBV3-1 (or the pseudogene TRBV3-2) to TRBJ2-5; TRBD1 matches at 8 bases. Germline V CDR1 and CDR2: LGHDT, YNNKEL (reference sequence). CDR3 size: 13 residues. The ends lost 3 bases at V and 6 bases at J; junction bases unmatched: 3.

In its sample, this clone was seen once. CDR3 nucleotide sequence: TGTGCCAGTAGTACGGGGACATTCGGACTAGCGGGAACTAATGAGCAGTTCTTC. Translated: CASSTGTFGLAGTNEQFF. The gene calls are TRBV19 and TRBJ2-1, with 12 positions matching TRBD2. The germline gives CDR1 LNHDA, CDR2 SQIVND (reference sequence). This CDR3 is 18 amino acids long. V shed 4 bases and J 7 bases; nucleotides not matched to a gene: 14.

This clone was observed a few times. This chain joins TRBV5-4 and TRBJ2-1; maybe TRBD2 (6 bases). Germline CDR1 reads SGHNT; CDR2 reads YYREEE (reference sequence). Trimming shortened V by 4 bases and J by 1 base, and 18 bases separated the two germline ends. CDR3 length equals 17 residues. This CDR3 reads CASSPAGGTGSYNEQFF. For the CDR3, the DNA is TGTGCCAGCAGCCCGGCGGGCGGGACGGGATCCTACAATGAGCAGTTCTTC.

This sequence joins TRBV14 and TRBJ2-1, with D perhaps matching TRBD1 (5 bases). Germline V gene data show CDR1 as SGHDN and CDR2 as FVKESK. This CDR3 contains 19 residues. Trimming pared 0 bases from V and 9 bases from J, leaving 27 bases between. CDR3 in amino acids: CASSQDSWGRADQRGEQFF. CDR3 DNA: TGTGCCAGCAGCCAAGATAGTTGGGGCCGGGCCGACCAGCGTGGTGAGCAGTTCTTC. The full variable domain, with the rest looked up from reference TRBV14 and TRBJ2-1, is EAGVTQFPSHSVIEKGQTVTLRCDPISGHDNLYWYRRVMGKEIKFLLHFVKESKQDESGMPNNRFLAERTGGTYSTLKVQPAELEDSGVYFCASSQDSWGRADQRGEQFFGPGTRLTVL.

This clone was observed a handful of times. The chain uses TRBV9 and TRBJ1-2; D may be TRBD1 (5 bases). The V end was cut by 0 bases, the J end by 5 bases, with 11 bases between. Germline CDR1 is SGDLS and CDR2 is YYNGEE. The CDR3 has 14 residues. The CDR3 DNA sequence: TGTGCCAGCAGCGTAGGGGGCAGGGATTATGGCTACACCTTC. Protein sequence: CASSVGGRDYGYTF.

CDR3 loop: CASSLTGVNQPQHF. CDR3 nucleotide sequence: TGCGCCAGCAGCCTGACAGGGGTAAATCAGCCCCAGCATTTT. V usage is TRBV4-1 and J usage is TRBJ1-5; the match to TRBD1 covers 8 bases. Germline loops: CDR1 MGHRA, CDR2 YSYEKL. There are 14 residues in the CDR3. V gave up 4 bases and J gave up 4 bases; unmatched junction bases: 3.

This clone appeared once. The chain combines TRBV25-1 with TRBJ1-2, with TRBD1 matching over 8 bases. Germline trimming cut 0 bases from V and 3 bases from J; bases unmatched to any gene: 9. The germline V gene encodes CDR1 MGHDK and CDR2 SYGVNS. The CDR3 contains 17 residues. This CDR3 is CASSEYGNRGKDYGYTF. The CDR3 nucleotides are TGTGCCAGCAGTGAATACGGAAACAGGGGGAAGGACTATGGCTACACCTTC.

The rearrangement uses TRBV7-6 and TRBJ2-2, with 8 bases aligning to TRBD2. Unmatched junction bases numbered 9, after V lost 5 bases and J lost 1 base. CDR1 and CDR2 from the germline V gene are SGHVS and FNYEAQ. The length of the CDR3 is 17 residues. This chain's CDR3 is CASSPRLGRVNTGELFF. The CDR3, as DNA: TGTGCCAGCAGCCCGCGACTCGGGAGGGTGAACACCGGGGAGCTGTTTTTT.

The gene calls are TRBV11-2 and TRBJ2-4; 7 positions match TRBD2. Germline CDR1 is SGHAT and CDR2 is FQNNGV. The CDR3 covers 19 residues. After removal of 2 bases from V and 0 bases from J, the junction contained 13 bases not matched to a gene. This chain's CDR3 is CASSLSVMRGSQAKNIQYF. As DNA, the CDR3 is TGTGCCAGCAGCTTATCGGTAATGCGCGGGAGCCAAGCCAAAAACATTCAGTACTTC.

V gene TRBV30 combines with J gene TRBJ2-3, with TRBD2 matching 13 bases. Germline CDR1 reads GTSNPN; CDR2 reads SVGIG (reference sequence). The CDR3 loop spans 16 amino acids. V was pared by 6 bases and J by 8 bases, with 14 bases of the junction left unmatched. The CDR3: CACSRPGLAGSVTQYF. The CDR3 bases are TGTGCCTGCTCTAGACCGGGACTAGCGGGGAGCGTTACGCAGTATTTT.

The chain combines TRBV19 with TRBJ1-5; TRBD1 agrees at 7 bases. CDR1 is LNHDA and CDR2 is SQIVND in the germline V gene (reference sequence). Trimming at V came to 2 bases and at J to 9 bases, leaving 13 bases not matched to a gene. The CDR3 is made up of 16 amino acids. CDR3 nucleotides: TGTGCCAGTAGTATAATTGGGGACAGCCCTATTTGGCCCCAGCATTTT. Protein: CASSIIGDSPIWPQHF. The full variable domain, rest sourced from reference TRBV19 and TRBJ1-5, is DGGITQSPKYLFRKEGQNVTLSCEQNLNHDAMYWYRQDPGQGLRLIYYSQIVNDFQKGDIAEGYSVSREKKESFPLTVTSAQKNPTAFYLCASSIIGDSPIWPQHFGDGTRLSIL.

In DNA, the CDR3 is TGCGCCAGCAGCTTGTGGACTAGCGGGATACAAGAGACCCAGTACTTC. Encoded protein: CASSLWTSGIQETQYF. This chain links TRBV5-1 with TRBJ2-5; 12 nucleotides match TRBD2. J was trimmed by 2 bases and V by 1 base; bases with no gene match: 3. Germline CDR1 reads SGHRS; CDR2 reads YFSETQ. This CDR3 has 16 residues.

The chain has TRBV30 and TRBJ1-2; TRBD1 agrees at 7 bases. Germline CDR1 and CDR2: GTSNPN and SVGIG (reference sequence). The V gene end was trimmed by 3 bases and the J gene end by 2 bases; junction bases not matched to a gene: 6. CDR3 length: 14 residues. The CDR3: CAWRGVGGNYGYTF. DNA of the CDR3: TGTGCCTGGAGAGGTGTAGGGGGCAACTATGGCTACACCTTC.

The chain combines TRBV7-2 with TRBJ1-3; tentative D call: TRBD1 (5 bases). V lost 1 base, J lost 2 bases, and 12 bases lay in between. The germline V gene encodes CDR1 SGHTA and CDR2 FQGNSA. CDR3 length equals 16 residues. The CDR3 DNA is TGTGCCAGCAGCTTAGGGTGGGCAGGGACTGGAAACACCATATATTTT. This translates into CASSLGWAGTGNTIYF.

As to this clone: The sample has other DNA sequences that encode this CDR3 too. J is TRBJ2-7 and V is TRBV18, with 11 bases identical to TRBD1. The CDR3 sequence is 14 residues long. The germline V gene has CDR1 KGHSH and CDR2 LQKENI. Unmatched junction bases numbered 1, after V lost 3 bases and J lost 3 bases. CDR3 DNA sequence: TGTGCCAGCTCACCCGGGACAGGGGGCTACGAGCAGTACTTC. Protein product: CASSPGTGGYEQYF.

The chain combines TRBV18 with TRBJ2-3, with 7 bases fitting TRBD2. Germline V gene data show CDR1 as KGHSH and CDR2 as LQKENI. The CDR3 is made up of 14 amino acids. Trimming at V came to 0 bases and at J to 12 bases, leaving 9 bases not matched to a gene. CDR3 nucleotides: TGTGCCAGCTCACCACCGAGTGCGCGGGAGAGTCAGTATTTT. As protein: CASSPPSARESQYF. Full variable domain (missing parts from reference TRBV18 and TRBJ2-3): NAGVMQNPRHLVRRRGQEARLRCSPMKGHSHVYWYRQLPEEGLKFMVYLQKENIIDESGMPKERFSAEFPKEGPSILRIQQVVRGDSAAYFCASSPPSARESQYFGPGTRLTVL.

This sequence joins TRBV10-3 and TRBJ2-5; 7 bases are shared with TRBD2. CDR1 and CDR2 from the germline V gene are ENHRY and SYGVKD. After removal of 5 bases from V and 2 bases from J, the junction contained 2 bases not matched to a gene. The CDR3 runs to 13 residues. The CDR3 loop is CAISRAGQETQYF. Here the CDR3 DNA reads TGTGCCATCAGTCGAGCGGGACAAGAGACCCAGTACTTC.

The rearrangement joins TRBV13 to TRBJ1-1; weak D call: TRBD1 (5 bases). The ends were cut back, 2 bases at V and 4 bases at J, with 17 bases in the middle. This CDR3 is 16 amino acids long. Germline V gene lookup returns CDR1 PRHDT and CDR2 FYEKMQ (reference sequence). The CDR3 reads CASSLTWGEDSTEAFF. CDR3 DNA sequence: TGTGCCAGCAGCTTAACATGGGGCGAGGATAGCACTGAAGCTTTCTTT.

Here the CDR3 DNA reads TGTGCCAGCAGCCCCCAAGCGGGAGGAGCCTACGAGCAGTACTTC. Its translation: CASSPQAGGAYEQYF. V usage is TRBV11-3 and J usage is TRBJ2-7; 9 bases map to TRBD2. The trim removed 5 bases at V and 2 bases at J, leaving 7 bases unmatched. The CDR3 is 15 amino acids. CDR1 is SGHNT and CDR2 is YENEEA in the germline V gene.

The genes are TRBV25-1 and TRBJ1-2; TRBD1 aligns across 9 bases. Germline V gene sequence: CDR1 MGHDK, CDR2 SYGVNS. V lost 2 bases, J lost 6 bases, and 7 bases stayed unmatched. CDR3 size: 15 residues. The CDR3 is CASSEGTGKFNGYTF. In DNA form, the CDR3 reads TGTGCCAGCAGTGAAGGGACAGGGAAGTTTAATGGCTACACCTTC.

The rearrangement uses TRBV27 and TRBJ2-7; 9 bases line up with TRBD2. The CDR3 has 14 residues. The germline CDR1 and CDR2 sequences are MNHEY and SMNVEV (reference sequence). Trimming cost V 4 bases and J 2 bases; bases outside gene matches: 3. CDR3 in amino acids: CASSSSGRPYEQYF. The CDR3 DNA reads TGTGCCAGCAGTTCAAGCGGGAGGCCCTACGAGCAGTACTTC.

The CDR3 is CASSGGTASPYEQYF. Written as DNA, the CDR3 is TGTGCCAGCAGCGGAGGGACAGCCAGTCCCTACGAGCAGTACTTC. This rearrangement joins TRBV9 to TRBJ2-7; 7 nucleotides agree with TRBD1. With V trimmed by 3 bases and J by 2 bases, 8 bases remained unmatched. The CDR3 covers 15 residues. Germline V lookup: CDR1 SGDLS, CDR2 YYNGEE.

The chain uses TRBV5-1 and TRBJ1-6; 7 bases map to TRBD1. This CDR3 contains 14 residues. Germline V gene sequence: CDR1 SGHRS, CDR2 YFSETQ. The junction had 6 bases not matched to a gene; V was cut back by 5 bases and J by 7 bases. CDR3 in amino acids: CASSSQGFNSPLHF. CDR3 DNA sequence: TGCGCCAGCAGTTCACAGGGGTTCAATTCACCCCTCCACTTT.

This clone was found once. The chain recombines TRBV6-5 with TRBJ1-2, with a weak D call TRBD1 (6 bases). There are 14 residues in the CDR3. CDR1 is MNHEY, CDR2 SVGAGI, per germline. V was cut by 6 bases and J by 8 bases, with 19 bases left in between. The CDR3 loop reads CASRLPGHLSGYTF. CDR3 nucleotide sequence: TGTGCCAGCAGGCTTCCGGGACATCTCTCCGGCTACACCTTC.

CDR3 region: CSVETSPNIQYF. In DNA form, the CDR3 reads TGCAGCGTTGAAACTAGTCCAAACATTCAGTACTTC. V and J are TRBV29-1 and TRBJ2-4; maybe TRBD2 (5 bases). Germline CDR1 is SQVTM and CDR2 is ANQGSEA. Trimming pared 2 bases from V and 6 bases from J, leaving 8 bases between. The CDR3 is 12 amino acids.

With regard to this clone: Other nucleotide sequences from this sample produce the same CDR3. In nucleotides, the CDR3 is TGCAGCGTGGGACAGGGCCGGGGGCAGCCCCAGCATTTT. This codes for CSVGQGRGQPQHF. The V gene is TRBV29-1, the J gene TRBJ1-5; 9 positions agree with TRBD1. CDR3 length equals 13 residues. The germline gives CDR1 SQVTM, CDR2 ANQGSEA. Trimming at V came to 6 bases and at J to 7 bases, leaving 7 bases not matched to a gene.

The V gene is TRBV20-1, the J gene TRBJ2-3; TRBD1 matches 11 bases. J gave up 4 bases and V 3 bases, and 3 bases lay outside the gene matches. The CDR3 spans 14 residues. Germline V gene data show CDR1 as DFQATT and CDR2 as SNEGSKA (reference sequence). For the CDR3, the DNA is TGCAGTGCTAGTTGGGGACAGGGGGCAGATACGCAGTATTTT. Translation gives CSASWGQGADTQYF.

The rearrangement joins TRBV11-2 to TRBJ1-3; 9 nucleotides agree with TRBD1. The CDR3 extends over 15 amino acids. Losses at the gene ends were 5 bases for V and 3 bases for J; bases not matched to a gene: 5. The V gene's germline CDR1 is SGHAT and CDR2 FQNNGV. CDR3 DNA: TGTGCCAGCAGCCGGGACAGGGCAAGTGGAAACACCATATATTTT. It yields the protein CASSRDRASGNTIYF. Full variable domain (outside the CDR3, taken from reference TRBV11-2 and TRBJ1-3): EAGVAQSPRYKIIEKRQSVAFWCNPISGHATLYWYQQILGQGPKLLIQFQNNGVVDDSQLPKDRFSAERLKGVDSTLKIQPAKLEDSAVYLCASSRDRASGNTIYFGEGSWLTVV.

The chain joins TRBV5-1 to TRBJ1-1; 7 positions agree with TRBD1. Germline V gives CDR1 SGHRS, CDR2 YFSETQ. Trimming at V came to 8 bases and at J to 0 bases, leaving 4 bases not matched to a gene. CDR3 length: 13 residues. The CDR3 DNA reads as TGCGCCAGTGCGGGACAGATGAACACTGAAGCTTTCTTT. Its translation: CASAGQMNTEAFF. The full variable domain, in which reference TRBV5-1 and TRBJ1-1 provide the parts outside the CDR3, is KAGVTQTPRYLIKTRGQQVTLSCSPISGHRSVSWYQQTPGQGLQFLFEYFSETQRNKGNFPGRFSGRQFSNSRSEMNVSTLELGDSALYLCASAGQMNTEAFFGQGTRLTVV.